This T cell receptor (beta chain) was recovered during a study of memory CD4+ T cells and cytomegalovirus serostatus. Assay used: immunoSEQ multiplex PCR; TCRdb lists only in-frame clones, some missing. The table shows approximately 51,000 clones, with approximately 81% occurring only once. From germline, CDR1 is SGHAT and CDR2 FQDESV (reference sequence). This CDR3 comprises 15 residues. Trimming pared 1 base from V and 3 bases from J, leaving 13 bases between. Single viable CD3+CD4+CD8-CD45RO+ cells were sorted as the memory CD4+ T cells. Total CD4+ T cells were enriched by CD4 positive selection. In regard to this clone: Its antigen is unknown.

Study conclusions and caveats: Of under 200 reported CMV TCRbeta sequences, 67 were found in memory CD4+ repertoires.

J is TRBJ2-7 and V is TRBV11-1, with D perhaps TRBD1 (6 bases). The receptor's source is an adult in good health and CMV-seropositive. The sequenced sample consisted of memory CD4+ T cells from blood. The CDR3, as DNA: TGTGCCAGCAGCTTAGGGACAGAGAGTTACTACGAGCAGTACTTC. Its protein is CASSLGTESYYEQYF.